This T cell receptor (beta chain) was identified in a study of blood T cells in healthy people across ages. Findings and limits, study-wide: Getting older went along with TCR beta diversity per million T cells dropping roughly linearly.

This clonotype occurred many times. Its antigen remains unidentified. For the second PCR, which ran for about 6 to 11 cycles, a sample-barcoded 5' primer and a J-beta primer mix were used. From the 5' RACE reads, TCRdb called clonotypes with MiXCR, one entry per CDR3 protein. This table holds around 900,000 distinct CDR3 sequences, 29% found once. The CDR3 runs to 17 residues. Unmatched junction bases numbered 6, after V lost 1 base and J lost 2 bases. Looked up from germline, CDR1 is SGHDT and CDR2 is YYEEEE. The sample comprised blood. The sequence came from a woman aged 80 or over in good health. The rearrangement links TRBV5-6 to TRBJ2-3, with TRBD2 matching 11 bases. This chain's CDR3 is CASSLRLAGGHTDTQYF. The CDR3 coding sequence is TGTGCCAGCAGCTTGCGGCTAGCGGGGGGTCACACAGATACGCAGTATTTT.